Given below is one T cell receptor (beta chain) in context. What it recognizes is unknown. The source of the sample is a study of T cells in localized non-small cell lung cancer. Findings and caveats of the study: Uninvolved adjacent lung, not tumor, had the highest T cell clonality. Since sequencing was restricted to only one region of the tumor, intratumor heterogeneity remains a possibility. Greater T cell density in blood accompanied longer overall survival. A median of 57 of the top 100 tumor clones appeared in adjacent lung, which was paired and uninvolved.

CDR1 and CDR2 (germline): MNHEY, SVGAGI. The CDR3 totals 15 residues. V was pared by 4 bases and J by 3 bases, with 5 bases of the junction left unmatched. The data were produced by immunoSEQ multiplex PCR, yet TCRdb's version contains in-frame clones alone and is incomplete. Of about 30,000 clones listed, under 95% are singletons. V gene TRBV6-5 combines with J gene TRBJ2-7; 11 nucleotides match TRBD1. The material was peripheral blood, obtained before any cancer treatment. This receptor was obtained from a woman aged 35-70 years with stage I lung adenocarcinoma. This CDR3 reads CASSSTGTGGYEQYF. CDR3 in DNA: TGTGCCAGCAGTTCGACCGGGACAGGGGGCTACGAGCAGTACTTC.